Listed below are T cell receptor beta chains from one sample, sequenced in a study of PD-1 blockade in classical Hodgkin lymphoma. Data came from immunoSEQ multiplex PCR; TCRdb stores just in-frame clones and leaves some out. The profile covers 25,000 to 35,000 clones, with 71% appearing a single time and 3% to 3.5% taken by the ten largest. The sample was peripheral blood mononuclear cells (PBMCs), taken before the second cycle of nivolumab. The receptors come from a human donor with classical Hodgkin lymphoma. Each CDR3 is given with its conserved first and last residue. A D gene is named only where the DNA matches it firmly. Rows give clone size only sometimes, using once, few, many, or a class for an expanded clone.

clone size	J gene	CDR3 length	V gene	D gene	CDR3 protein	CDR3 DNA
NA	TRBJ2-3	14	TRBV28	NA	CASSLWGARDTQYF	TGTGCCAGCAGTTTATGGGGGGCTCGGGATACGCAGTATTTT
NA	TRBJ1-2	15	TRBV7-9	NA	CASTPGGDTNYGYTF	TGTGCCAGCACCCCGGGGGGGGATACTAACTATGGCTACACCTTC
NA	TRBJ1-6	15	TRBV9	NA	CASSVEGTYNSPLHF	TGTGCCAGCAGCGTAGAGGGGACATATAATTCACCCCTCCACTTT
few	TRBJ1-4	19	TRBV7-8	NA	CASSLEGQGTRISNEKLFF	TGTGCCAGCAGCTTAGAGGGTCAAGGGACAAGGATTTCTAATGAAAAACTGTTTTTT
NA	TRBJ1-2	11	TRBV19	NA	CASSTTYGYTF	TGTGCCAGCAGCACGACATATGGCTACACCTTC
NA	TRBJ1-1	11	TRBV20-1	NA	CSARVQHEAFF	TGCAGTGCTAGGGTTCAGCATGAAGCTTTCTTT
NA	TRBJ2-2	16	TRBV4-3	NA	CASSQDFDRFTGELFF	TGCGCCAGCAGCCAAGATTTTGACAGGTTCACCGGGGAGCTGTTTTTT
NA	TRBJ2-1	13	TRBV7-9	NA	CASSPRDSYEQFF	TGTGCCAGCAGCCCCCGGGACTCTTATGAGCAGTTCTTC
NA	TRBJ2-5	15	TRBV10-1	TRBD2	CASSEWQRGEETQYF	TGCGCCAGCAGTGAGTGGCAGCGGGGGGAAGAGACCCAGTACTTC
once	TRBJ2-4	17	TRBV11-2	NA	CASSLTPSAVGKNIQYF	TGTGCCAGCAGCTTAACCCCGAGCGCGGTTGGCAAAAACATTCAGTACTTC
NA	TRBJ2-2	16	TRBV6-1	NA	CASSEEPGQNTGELFF	TGTGCCAGCAGTGAAGAGCCGGGACAGAACACCGGGGAGCTGTTTTTT
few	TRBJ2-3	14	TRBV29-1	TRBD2	CSVYGLAWADTQYF	TGCAGCGTTTACGGACTAGCGTGGGCAGATACGCAGTATTTT
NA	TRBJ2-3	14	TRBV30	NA	CAWTYGPESDTQYF	TGTGCCTGGACCTACGGCCCCGAATCAGATACGCAGTATTTT
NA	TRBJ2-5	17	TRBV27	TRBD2	CASSLISLAGGAETQYF	TGTGCCAGCAGTTTAATATCTCTAGCGGGGGGGGCAGAGACCCAGTACTTC
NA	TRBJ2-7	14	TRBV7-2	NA	CASSLIHTRYEQYF	TGTGCCAGCAGCTTAATTCATACGCGGTACGAGCAGTACTTC
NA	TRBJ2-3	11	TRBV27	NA	CASRLTDTQYF	TGTGCCAGCAGACTCACAGATACGCAGTATTTT
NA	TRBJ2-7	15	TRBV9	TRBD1	CASSVGGTAYYEQYF	TGTGCCAGCAGCGTAGGTGGGACAGCTTACTACGAGCAGTACTTC
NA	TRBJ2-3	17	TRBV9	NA	CASSVAVGGAGTDTQYF	TGTGCCAGCAGCGTAGCTGTGGGGGGGGCCGGCACAGATACGCAGTATTTT
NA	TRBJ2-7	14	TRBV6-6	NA	CASSSRLGSYEQYF	TGTGCCAGCAGTTCTAGGTTAGGGTCCTACGAGCAGTACTTC
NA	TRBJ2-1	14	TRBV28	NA	CASSLFTDYNEQFF	TGTGCCAGCAGTTTGTTTACAGACTACAATGAGCAGTTCTTC
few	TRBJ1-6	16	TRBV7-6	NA	CASSSYQSSYNSPLHF	TGTGCCAGCAGCTCCTATCAGAGCTCCTATAATTCACCCCTCCACTTT
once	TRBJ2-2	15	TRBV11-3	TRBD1	CASSLEGQGSGELFF	TGTGCCAGCAGCTTAGAGGGACAGGGATCCGGGGAGCTGTTTTTT
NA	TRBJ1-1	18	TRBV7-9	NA	CASSRGAAGIRRYTEAFF	TGTGCCAGCAGCCGAGGGGCGGCAGGCATCCGAAGGTACACTGAAGCTTTCTTT
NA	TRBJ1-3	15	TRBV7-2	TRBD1	CASSAYRGAGNTIYF	TGTGCCAGCAGCGCCTACAGGGGCGCTGGAAACACCATATATTTT
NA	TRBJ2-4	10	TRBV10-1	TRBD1	CASSRDSEYF	TGCGCCAGCAGCCGGGACAGTGAGTACTTC
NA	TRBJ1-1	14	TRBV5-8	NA	CASSLGRGSREAFF	TGTGCCAGCAGCTTGGGCAGGGGAAGCCGTGAAGCTTTCTTT
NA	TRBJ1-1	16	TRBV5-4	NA	CASSSPSYGGAAEAFF	TGTGCCAGCAGCTCTCCCTCATATGGGGGCGCCGCTGAAGCTTTCTTT
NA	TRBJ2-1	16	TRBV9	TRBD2	CASSGPSGGAYNEQFF	TGTGCCAGCAGCGGCCCTAGCGGGGGAGCCTACAATGAGCAGTTCTTC
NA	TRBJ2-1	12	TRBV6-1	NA	CASGWASNEQFF	TGTGCCAGCGGTTGGGCTTCCAATGAGCAGTTCTTC
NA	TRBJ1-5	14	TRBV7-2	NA	CASSLESGKQPQHF	TGTGCCAGCAGCTTAGAATCAGGGAAGCAGCCCCAGCATTTT
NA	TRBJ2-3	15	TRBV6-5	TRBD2	CASRDSGGASDTQYF	TGTGCCAGCAGGGATAGCGGGGGGGCCTCAGATACGCAGTATTTT
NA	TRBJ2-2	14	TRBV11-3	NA	CASSFLTDTGELFF	TGTGCCAGCAGCTTCCTCACAGACACCGGGGAGCTGTTTTTT
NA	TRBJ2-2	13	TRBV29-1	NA	CSATGANTGELFF	TGCAGCGCAACGGGAGCGAACACCGGGGAGCTGTTTTTT